One and the same sample provided the 15 T cell receptor beta chains below, sequenced in a study of T-cell reconstitution after alpha-beta-depleted transplantation in children. Preparation of the TCRbeta library used unique molecular identifiers. Each CDR3 protein gets one entry after TCRdb re-called the PCR reads with MiXCR. Of almost 500,000 distinct CDR3 sequences in the sample, approximately 12% are singletons; the top ten hold under 7%. Specimen: PBMCs from the stem cell graft donor, collected from the stem cell graft. The receptors stem from a human donor who donated a stem cell graft to a child with combined immunodeficiency.

The chain employs TRBV27 and TRBJ1-2; D unclear. The CDR3 is 12 residues long. V lost 2 bases and J lost 8, with 9 bases in between. The germline V gene encodes CDR1 MNHEY and CDR2 SMNVEV (reference sequence). The CDR3: CASSLEGNGYTF. The CDR3 DNA reads as TGTGCCAGCAGTTTAGAGGGTAACGGCTACACCTTC.

In its sample, this clonotype was seen a few times. The chain combines TRBV18 with TRBJ2-5; D tentatively reads TRBD1 or TRBD2 (5 bases each). Germline values: CDR1 KGHSH, CDR2 LQKENI. The CDR3 contains 14 residues. The V end lost 2 bases, the J end lost 1 base, and 8 bases lay between the germline ends. The CDR3 reads CASSPTGTQETQYF. The CDR3 nucleotides read TGTGCCAGCTCACCAACCGGGACCCAAGAGACCCAGTACTTC.

This clonotype was counted between two and nine times. The chain recombines TRBV5-1 with TRBJ2-1; no reliable D call. Trimming cost V 4 bases and J 6 bases, with 20 bases left between them. This CDR3 contains 16 residues. CDR1 and CDR2 (germline): SGHRS, YFSETQ. The CDR3 protein is CASSPLLPEHGNEQFF. The CDR3, as DNA: TGCGCCAGCAGCCCCCTACTCCCGGAACACGGCAATGAGCAGTTCTTC.

The chain links TRBV12-3 or TRBV12-4 to TRBJ2-2; the D gene is possibly TRBD1 (6 bases). The CDR3 length is 12 residues. Trimming pared 7 bases from V and 6 bases from J, leaving 9 bases between. The CDR3 DNA sequence: TGTGCCAGCATACAGGGCCCCGGGGAGCTGTTTTTT. Translation: CASIQGPGELFF.

This clonotype was seen repeatedly, ten times or more. V usage is TRBV12-3 or TRBV12-4 and J usage is TRBJ2-3; TRBD1 agrees at 10 bases. V was clipped by 1 base and J by 3 bases; unmatched bases: 7. CDR3 length equals 17 residues. This CDR3 reads CASSLGGGQGFTDTQYF. The CDR3 region has the DNA TGTGCCAGCAGTTTAGGAGGGGGACAGGGGTTTACAGATACGCAGTATTTT.

This clonotype was counted ten times or more. The chain is built from TRBV27 and TRBJ2-5, with 12 nucleotides matching TRBD1. Trimming at V came to 5 bases and at J to 5 bases, leaving 9 bases not matched to a gene. This CDR3 spans 16 amino acids. Germline V gene lookup returns CDR1 MNHEY and CDR2 SMNVEV (reference sequence). CDR3 protein: CASSRRDRGRGETQYF. Here the CDR3 DNA reads TGTGCCAGCAGTCGAAGGGACAGGGGGCGCGGGGAGACCCAGTACTTC.

This clonotype was recorded at least ten times. The chain uses TRBV12-3 or TRBV12-4 and TRBJ1-1; perhaps TRBD1 as D (6 bases). V was pared by 0 bases and J by 8 bases, with 16 bases between. CDR3 length: 15 amino acids. The CDR3 DNA reads as TGTGCCAGCAGTTTAGCGCTTGGGGGGGCGCGAGAAGCTTTCTTT. Protein sequence: CASSLALGGAREAFF.

The chain links TRBV7-6 to TRBJ2-1, with a tentative D call TRBD2 (6 bases). In germline, CDR1 is SGHVS, CDR2 FNYEAQ. This CDR3 has 14 amino acids. Trimming shortened V by 5 bases and J by 10 bases, and 18 bases separated the two germline ends. The CDR3: CASSQAQWGEEQFF. The CDR3 DNA follows: TGTGCCAGCAGCCAAGCCCAGTGGGGGGAGGAGCAGTTCTTC.

With regard to this clonotype: This clone may be a read error of a much larger clone one base away. This rearrangement joins TRBV7-8 to TRBJ2-7; maybe TRBD1 (5 bases). The CDR3 has 13 residues. CDR1 and CDR2 (germline): SGHVS, FQNEAQ. The V gene lost 5 bases and the J gene lost 2 bases, with 10 bases spanning the gap. CDR3 residues: CASSPRQTYEQYF. As DNA, the CDR3 is TGTGCCAGCAGCCCCCGACAGACCTACGAGCAGTACTTC.

There are a few counts of this clonotype. The chain couples TRBV12-3 or TRBV12-4 to TRBJ2-4; D may be TRBD2 (6 bases). There are 13 residues in the CDR3. V was trimmed by 3 bases and J by 8 bases, leaving 11 bases between them. The CDR3 DNA follows: TGTGCCAGCAGTTTTTTGGGCGGGGACATTCAGTACTTC. It encodes CASSFLGGDIQYF.

This clonotype was counted only a few times. The CDR3 coding sequence is TGTGCCACCAGCAGAGATTGGGCTAGCGGGGGGAATAATGAGCAGTTCTTC. This gives the protein CATSRDWASGGNNEQFF. The J gene is TRBJ2-1, the V gene TRBV15; TRBD2 matches at 11 bases. The CDR3 has 17 amino acids. V gave up 0 bases and J gave up 7 bases; unmatched junction bases: 8. The germline gives CDR1 LNHNV, CDR2 YYDKDF (reference sequence).

There are a few counts of this clonotype. The V gene is TRBV15, the J gene TRBJ1-2; 7 nucleotides match TRBD1. Germline CDR1 is LNHNV and CDR2 is YYDKDF (reference sequence). V lost 8 bases to trimming and J lost 4 bases; unmatched junction nucleotides: 7. This CDR3 is built from 13 residues. Here the CDR3 reads CATRQGWVYGYTF. The CDR3 DNA follows: TGTGCCACCCGACAGGGTTGGGTCTATGGCTACACCTTC.

This clonotype was seen many times. The chain employs TRBV12-3 or TRBV12-4 and TRBJ1-3; tentative D call: TRBD1 (6 bases). With 1 base removed from V and 0 bases from J, the gap between germline ends came to 10 bases. CDR3 length equals 16 residues. This CDR3 reads CASSLGTVLSGNTIYF. The CDR3 nucleotides read TGTGCCAGCAGTTTAGGGACAGTCCTCTCTGGAAACACCATATATTTT.

The table lists this clonotype with many counts. This sequence joins TRBV12-3 or TRBV12-4 and TRBJ1-5; possibly TRBD1 for D (6 bases). V lost 5 bases and J 7 bases, leaving 12 bases between the germline ends. This CDR3 comprises 13 residues. Written as DNA, the CDR3 is TGTGCCAGCAGTCCTCAGGGGTTGCAGCCCCAGCATTTT. This codes for CASSPQGLQPQHF.

This clonotype was counted between two and nine times. This chain uses TRBV3-1 with TRBJ1-5, with no clear D. The V and J ends lost 1 base and 5 bases respectively, with 9 bases between them. Germline V lookup: CDR1 LGHDT, CDR2 YNNKEL (reference sequence). The CDR3 extends over 14 amino acids. In nucleotides, the CDR3 is TGTGCCAGCAGCCAAGGATCGGGCCATCAGCCCCAGCATTTT. Its protein is CASSQGSGHQPQHF.